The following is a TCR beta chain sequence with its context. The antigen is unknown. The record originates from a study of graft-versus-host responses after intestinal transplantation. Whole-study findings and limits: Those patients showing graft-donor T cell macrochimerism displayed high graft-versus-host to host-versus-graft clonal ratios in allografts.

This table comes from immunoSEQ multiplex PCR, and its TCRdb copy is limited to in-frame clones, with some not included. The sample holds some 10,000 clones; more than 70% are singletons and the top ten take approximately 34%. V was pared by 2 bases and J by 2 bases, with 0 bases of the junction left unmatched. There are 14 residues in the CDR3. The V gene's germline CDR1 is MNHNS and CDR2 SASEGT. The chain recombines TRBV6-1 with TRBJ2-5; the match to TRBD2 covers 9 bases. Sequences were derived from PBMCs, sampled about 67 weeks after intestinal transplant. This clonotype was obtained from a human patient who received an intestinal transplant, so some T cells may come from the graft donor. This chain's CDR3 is CASSELAGQETQYF. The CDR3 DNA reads TGTGCCAGCAGTGAACTAGCGGGGCAAGAGACCCAGTACTTC.